These 22 T cell receptor beta chains were sequenced from one sample in a study of T cell changes during pregnancy in multiple sclerosis. TCRdb keeps only in-frame clones here, not all; method: immunoSEQ multiplex PCR. The table includes 55,000 to 70,000 clones, around 85% detected once. The specimen comprised CD4+ T cells from peripheral blood mononuclear cells, sampled in the third trimester of pregnancy. The origin of the receptors is a female donor with multiple sclerosis, enrolled in a pregnancy study.

This chain joins TRBV30 and TRBJ2-7; possible D gene TRBD2, 5 bases. This CDR3 is 17 amino acids long. V was trimmed by 2 bases and J by 0 bases, leaving 20 bases between them. Germline V gene data show CDR1 as GTSNPN and CDR2 as SVGIG (reference sequence). The CDR3 here is CAWSYNPSGLLSYEQYF. The CDR3, as DNA: TGTGCCTGGAGTTACAACCCATCAGGACTGCTCTCCTACGAGCAGTACTTC.

The rearrangement links TRBV6-5 to TRBJ1-1; perhaps TRBD1 as D (5 bases). This CDR3 has 15 amino acids. CDR1 and CDR2 (germline): MNHEY, SVGAGI. V was clipped by 8 bases and J by 3 bases, with 19 bases between them. DNA of the CDR3: TGTGCCAGCGCAATAGGGGTTTGGTCGTACACTGAAGCTTTCTTT. This gives the protein CASAIGVWSYTEAFF.

V gene TRBV6-1 combines with J gene TRBJ2-5, with D maybe TRBD2 (6 bases). CDR1 and CDR2 from the germline V gene are MNHNS and SASEGT. V lost 6 bases to trimming and J lost 3 bases, with 8 bases between them. CDR3 size: 12 residues. CDR3 region: CASRASEETQYF. The CDR3 bases are TGTGCCAGCAGGGCTAGCGAAGAGACCCAGTACTTC.

The chain is built from TRBV19 and TRBJ1-1; D unresolved. CDR1 LNHDA and CDR2 SQIVND come from the germline V gene (reference sequence). Trimming took 8 bases from V and 4 from J, leaving 17 bases between them. This CDR3 has 14 residues. CDR3 sequence reads: CASQLYLFSTEAFF. CDR3 sequence (DNA): TGTGCCAGTCAACTTTACCTCTTTAGCACTGAAGCTTTCTTT.

CDR3 sequence: CASSKGGETQYF. CDR3 DNA sequence: TGTGCCAGCAGCAAAGGAGGGGAGACCCAGTACTTC. The chain combines TRBV11-2 with TRBJ2-5; the D gene is possibly TRBD2 (6 bases). The V and J ends lost 5 bases and 5 bases respectively, with 9 bases between them. The CDR3 totals 12 residues. Germline CDR1 and CDR2: SGHAT and FQNNGV.

The rearrangement uses TRBV30 and TRBJ1-1; 7 nucleotides align to TRBD1. Germline loops: CDR1 GTSNPN, CDR2 SVGIG (reference sequence). The ends lost 5 bases at V and 5 bases at J; junction bases unmatched: 5. CDR3 length equals 12 residues. The CDR3 here is CAWGQAGTEAFF. In nucleotides, the CDR3 is TGTGCCTGGGGACAGGCTGGGACTGAAGCTTTCTTT.

The chain recombines TRBV19 with TRBJ2-5; 7 bases agree with TRBD1. This CDR3 is built from 14 residues. Germline V CDR1 and CDR2: LNHDA, SQIVND (reference sequence). V lost 4 bases and J lost 3; bases outside the gene matches: 5. CDR3 in DNA: TGTGCCAGTAGTAGACCGGGACAGAAAGAGACCCAGTACTTC. This encodes CASSRPGQKETQYF.

This clone was found once. The rearrangement links TRBV9 to TRBJ2-5; tentatively, D is TRBD1 (5 bases). The CDR3 is 16 residues long. Trimming pared 0 bases from V and 5 bases from J, leaving 17 bases between. Germline V CDR1 and CDR2: SGDLS, YYNGEE. The DNA of the CDR3 is TGTGCCAGCAGCGTAGGAGCTGACAGCCGCAGGGAGACCCAGTACTTC. This translates into CASSVGADSRRETQYF.

This chain links TRBV19 with TRBJ1-2; 9 bases fit TRBD1. CDR3 length equals 14 residues. The germline V gene encodes CDR1 LNHDA and CDR2 SQIVND (reference sequence). V was pared by 8 bases and J by 2 bases, with 6 bases of the junction left unmatched. CDR3 sequence (DNA): TGTGCCAGTGTAGAGACAGGGGGAAACTATGGCTACACCTTC. Its protein product is CASVETGGNYGYTF. The whole variable domain, filled in from reference TRBV19 and TRBJ1-2, reads DGGITQSPKYLFRKEGQNVTLSCEQNLNHDAMYWYRQDPGQGLRLIYYSQIVNDFQKGDIAEGYSVSREKKESFPLTVTSAQKNPTAFYLCASVETGGNYGYTFGSGTRLTVV.

The gene calls are TRBV21-1 and TRBJ2-5; the table's D gene call, TRBD2, was not cross checked with the DNA. TRBV21-1 is an annotated pseudogene. This CDR3 has 11 amino acids. In DNA, the CDR3 is TGTGCCAGCAGCACTAAAGAGACCCAGTACTTC. Its protein is CASSTKETQYF.

The rearrangement uses TRBV11-3 and TRBJ2-5, with D hard to call. This CDR3 spans 12 amino acids. CDR1 is SGHNT, CDR2 YENEEA, per germline. Trimming cost V 1 base and J 5 bases, with 5 bases left between them. The CDR3 DNA follows: TGTGCCAGCAGCTTAGTCCGGGAGACCCAGTACTTC. It is translated as CASSLVRETQYF.

V usage is TRBV5-1 and J usage is TRBJ2-1, with 7 nucleotides matching TRBD2. The junction had 15 bases not matched to a gene; V was cut back by 3 bases and J by 9 bases. This CDR3 region has 16 residues. CDR1 and CDR2 from the germline V gene are SGHRS and YFSETQ. CDR3: CASSSIPTSALVEQFF. The CDR3 nucleotides are TGCGCCAGCAGCTCAATCCCCACTAGCGCATTAGTTGAGCAGTTCTTC.

The chain combines TRBV6-5 with TRBJ1-5; D uncertain. The germline gives CDR1 MNHEY, CDR2 SVGAGI. The V gene lost 2 bases and the J gene lost 7 bases, with 9 bases spanning the gap. This CDR3 has 13 amino acids. CDR3 residues: CASSYNVGQPQHF. The DNA for the CDR3 is TGTGCCAGCAGTTACAACGTGGGCCAGCCCCAGCATTTT.

The rearrangement joins TRBV18 to TRBJ2-5; 14 positions match TRBD2. The CDR3 consists of 16 residues. V lost 3 bases, J lost 5 bases, and 5 bases stayed unmatched. Germline V gene sequence: CDR1 KGHSH, CDR2 LQKENI. The CDR3 region is CASSPSGTSGGETQYF. DNA of the CDR3: TGTGCCAGCTCACCCTCCGGGACTAGCGGGGGTGAGACCCAGTACTTC.

The chain employs TRBV5-4 and TRBJ2-7; TRBD2 aligns across 9 bases. Losses at the gene ends were 2 bases for V and 5 bases for J; bases not matched to a gene: 14. This CDR3 comprises 17 residues. CDR1 is SGHNT, CDR2 YYREEE, per germline (reference sequence). The CDR3 sequence: CASSLLSAGGVVDEQYF. The CDR3 DNA sequence: TGTGCCAGCAGCTTACTTTCGGCGGGAGGGGTAGTCGACGAGCAGTACTTC.

The chain employs TRBV5-1 and TRBJ2-7; possible D gene TRBD1, 5 bases. Trimming pared 0 bases from V and 7 bases from J, leaving 17 bases between. The length of the CDR3 is 15 residues. Germline values: CDR1 SGHRS, CDR2 YFSETQ. The DNA for the CDR3 is TGCGCCAGCAGCTTGGACAGGACCCTCCTGGGGGAGCAGTACTTC. It yields the protein CASSLDRTLLGEQYF.

J is TRBJ2-7 and V is TRBV30, with TRBD2 matching 7 bases. Looked up from germline, CDR1 is GTSNPN and CDR2 is SVGIG (reference sequence). V lost 5 bases and J lost 6; bases outside the gene matches: 13. This CDR3 is 14 amino acids long. The CDR3 coding sequence is TGTGCCTGGCCCCGAGGGAGGGGCGGCGGCGAGCAGTACTTC. It yields the protein CAWPRGRGGGEQYF.

The rearrangement links TRBV5-1 to TRBJ1-5, with TRBD1 matching 9 bases. After removal of 0 bases from V and 4 bases from J, the junction contained 5 bases not matched to a gene. This CDR3 is 16 amino acids long. Germline values: CDR1 SGHRS, CDR2 YFSETQ. CDR3 coding DNA: TGCGCCAGCAGCTTGGGGGGGACAGGGTGGAATCAGCCCCAGCATTTT. Its protein product is CASSLGGTGWNQPQHF.

The chain links TRBV6-4 to TRBJ1-1; D is ambiguous. V was pared by 0 bases and J by 3 bases, with 8 bases between. The length of the CDR3 is 14 residues. The germline V gene has CDR1 MRHNA and CDR2 SNTAGT. Here the CDR3 reads CASSDSGGDTEAFF. Written as DNA, the CDR3 is TGTGCCAGCAGTGACTCGGGTGGAGACACTGAAGCTTTCTTT.

The chain links TRBV6-4 to TRBJ2-3; 10 bases match TRBD2. V lost 6 bases, J lost 5 bases, and 11 bases stayed unmatched. The CDR3 spans 16 residues. Germline V gives CDR1 MRHNA, CDR2 SNTAGT. The CDR3 loop reads CASSLELAGDIDTQYF. CDR3 DNA sequence: TGTGCCAGCAGCCTGGAGCTAGCGGGAGATATAGATACGCAGTATTTT.

This clone was recorded once. The chain combines TRBV2 with TRBJ2-5; 7 bases agree with TRBD1. V trimming: 3 bases; J trimming: 5 bases; junction bases outside the gene matches: 6. This CDR3 region has 14 residues. The germline V gene encodes CDR1 SNHLY and CDR2 FYNNEI. The chain's CDR3 is CASSDRDRGETQYF. The CDR3 coding sequence is TGTGCCAGCAGTGACAGGGACAGAGGGGAGACCCAGTACTTC.

The V gene is TRBV6-1, the J gene TRBJ2-3; TRBD2 agrees at 12 bases. The V and J ends lost 1 base and 1 base, in that order; junction bases with no gene match: 6. The germline V gene has CDR1 MNHNS and CDR2 SASEGT. CDR3 length: 18 amino acids. CDR3 sequence (DNA): TGTGCCAGCAGTGAAGGGACTAGCGGGAAGGGAGGCACAGATACGCAGTATTTT. Translated: CASSEGTSGKGGTDTQYF.